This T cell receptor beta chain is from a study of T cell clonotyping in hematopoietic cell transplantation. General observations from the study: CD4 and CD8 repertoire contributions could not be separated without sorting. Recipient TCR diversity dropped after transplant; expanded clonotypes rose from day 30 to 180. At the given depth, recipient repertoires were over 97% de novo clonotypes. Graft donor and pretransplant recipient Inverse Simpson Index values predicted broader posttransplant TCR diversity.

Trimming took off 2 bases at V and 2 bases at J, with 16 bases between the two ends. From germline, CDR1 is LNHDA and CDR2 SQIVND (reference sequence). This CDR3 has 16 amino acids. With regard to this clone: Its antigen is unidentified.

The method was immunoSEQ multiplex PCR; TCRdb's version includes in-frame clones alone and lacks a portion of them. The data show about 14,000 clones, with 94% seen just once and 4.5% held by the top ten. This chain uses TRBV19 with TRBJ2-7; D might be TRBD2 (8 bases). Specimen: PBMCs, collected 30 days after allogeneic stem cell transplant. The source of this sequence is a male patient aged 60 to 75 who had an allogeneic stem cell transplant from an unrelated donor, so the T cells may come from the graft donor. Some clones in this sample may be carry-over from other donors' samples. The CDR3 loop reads CASSIIAGQRAYEQYF. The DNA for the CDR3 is TGTGCCAGTAGTATAATAGCGGGACAGAGAGCCTACGAGCAGTACTTC.